This T cell receptor (beta chain) was identified during a study of blood T cell repertoires in COVID-19. Study at large: The cDNA or gDNA used as material had been derived from T cells, B-cell-depleted T cells, or PBMCs.

Assay used: immunoSEQ multiplex PCR; TCRdb lists only in-frame clones, some missing. Counted here are roughly 110,000 clones, 70% to 85% occurring once; the ten biggest clones make up 14% to 15%. With 2 bases removed from V and 2 bases from J, the gap between germline ends came to 7 bases. The CDR3 has 13 residues. Germline lookup yields CDR1 GTSNPN and CDR2 SVGIG (reference sequence). Sequences were obtained from peripheral blood. V usage is TRBV30 and J usage is TRBJ2-1; D perhaps matches TRBD1 (6 bases). The TCR originated in an older woman with acute or convalescent COVID-19. CDR3 in amino acids: CAWSRTAYNEQFF. The CDR3 DNA reads TGTGCCTGGAGTAGGACAGCCTACAATGAGCAGTTCTTC.